The clone carrying this T cell receptor (beta chain) was seen at least ten times. The length of the CDR3 is 15 residues. In germline, CDR1 is SGHAT, CDR2 FQNNGV. Trimming removed 0 bases at V and 6 bases at J, with 12 bases between. TCRdb passed the 5' RACE reads through MiXCR, listing each CDR3 protein once. The data show about 300,000 distinct CDR3 sequences, approximately 10% seen once. This entry is derived from a study of CD8 T cells in ankylosing spondylitis. Sequenced: blood, either unsorted or a sorted T cell fraction (not recorded which). The source is a female donor with ankylosing spondylitis or in good health (not recorded which). The chain carries TRBV11-2 and TRBJ2-1; D may be TRBD1 (6 bases). The CDR3 region is CASSLEWDTSNEQFF. The CDR3 bases are TGTGCCAGCAGCTTAGAATGGGACACGAGCAATGAGCAGTTCTTC.